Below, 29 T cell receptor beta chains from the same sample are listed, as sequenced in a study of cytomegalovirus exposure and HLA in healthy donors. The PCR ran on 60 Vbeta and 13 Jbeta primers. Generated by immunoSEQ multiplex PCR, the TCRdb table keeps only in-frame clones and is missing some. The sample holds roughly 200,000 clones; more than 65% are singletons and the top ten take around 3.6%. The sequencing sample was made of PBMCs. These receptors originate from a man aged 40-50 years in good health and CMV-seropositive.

CDR3: CASTADSNTEAFF. The CDR3 bases are TGTGCCAGCACGGCGGACTCTAACACTGAAGCTTTCTTT. The chain links TRBV28 to TRBJ1-1; no clear D gene. Germline assignment: CDR1 MDHEN and CDR2 SYDVKM. The CDR3 consists of 13 residues. V lost 7 bases to trimming and J lost 2 bases, with 11 bases between them.

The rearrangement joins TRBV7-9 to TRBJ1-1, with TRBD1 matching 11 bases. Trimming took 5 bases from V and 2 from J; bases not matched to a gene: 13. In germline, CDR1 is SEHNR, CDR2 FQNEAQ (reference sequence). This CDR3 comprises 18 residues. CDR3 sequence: CASSRSLGQGAANTEAFF. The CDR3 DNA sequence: TGTGCCAGCAGCCGCTCACTCGGACAGGGGGCGGCAAACACTGAAGCTTTCTTT.

The CDR3 reads CASSQQGNQPQHF. In DNA form, the CDR3 reads TGTGCCAGTAGTCAGCAGGGCAATCAGCCCCAGCATTTT. The rearrangement links TRBV19 to TRBJ1-5; no definite D call. Trimming took off 5 bases at V and 2 bases at J, with 7 bases between the two ends. The CDR3 is 13 amino acids. Germline CDR1 is LNHDA and CDR2 is SQIVND (reference sequence).

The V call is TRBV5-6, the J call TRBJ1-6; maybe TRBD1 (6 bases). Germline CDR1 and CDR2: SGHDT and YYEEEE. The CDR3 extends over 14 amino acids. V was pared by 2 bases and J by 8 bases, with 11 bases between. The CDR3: CASSFRQADSPLHF. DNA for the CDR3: TGTGCCAGCAGCTTTCGACAGGCGGATTCACCCCTCCACTTT.

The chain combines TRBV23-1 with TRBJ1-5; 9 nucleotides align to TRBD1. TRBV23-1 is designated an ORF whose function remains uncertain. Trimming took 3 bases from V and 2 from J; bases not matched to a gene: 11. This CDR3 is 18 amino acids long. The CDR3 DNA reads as TGCGCCAGCAGTCACCCGAACCCGGACAGGGGAGGCAATCAGCCCCAGCATTTT. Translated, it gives CASSHPNPDRGGNQPQHF.

CDR3 residues: CASSQSGGSDTQYF. The CDR3 DNA is TGTGCCAGCAGCCAAAGCGGGGGGTCAGATACGCAGTATTTT. The chain is built from TRBV5-4 and TRBJ2-3, with TRBD2 matching over 9 bases. The CDR3 consists of 14 residues. Germline values: CDR1 SGHNT, CDR2 YYREEE (reference sequence). V gave up 4 bases and J gave up 4 bases; unmatched junction bases: 4.

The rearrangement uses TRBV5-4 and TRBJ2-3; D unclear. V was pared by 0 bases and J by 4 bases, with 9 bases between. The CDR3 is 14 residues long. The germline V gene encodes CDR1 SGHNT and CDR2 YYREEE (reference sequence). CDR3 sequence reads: CASSLDRVADTQYF. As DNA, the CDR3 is TGTGCCAGCAGCTTGGACCGAGTAGCAGATACGCAGTATTTT.

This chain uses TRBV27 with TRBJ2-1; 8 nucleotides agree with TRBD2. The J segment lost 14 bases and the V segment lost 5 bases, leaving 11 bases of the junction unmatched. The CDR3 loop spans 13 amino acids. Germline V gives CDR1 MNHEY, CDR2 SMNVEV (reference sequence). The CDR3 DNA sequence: TGTGCCAGCAGTATGACGACTAGCGCCCGGGAGTTCTTC. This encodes CASSMTTSAREFF.

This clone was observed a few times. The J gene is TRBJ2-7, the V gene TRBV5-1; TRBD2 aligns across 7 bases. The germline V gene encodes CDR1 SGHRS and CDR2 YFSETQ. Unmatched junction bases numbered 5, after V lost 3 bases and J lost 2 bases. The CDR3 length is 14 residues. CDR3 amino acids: CASSSSSGTYEQYF. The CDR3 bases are TGCGCCAGCAGCTCGTCTAGCGGAACCTACGAGCAGTACTTC.

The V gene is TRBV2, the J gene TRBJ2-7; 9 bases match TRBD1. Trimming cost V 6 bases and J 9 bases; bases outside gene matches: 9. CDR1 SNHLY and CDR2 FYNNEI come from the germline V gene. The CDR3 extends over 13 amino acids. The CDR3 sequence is CASRIVTGGGQYF. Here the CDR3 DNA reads TGTGCCAGCAGGATCGTCACAGGGGGCGGGCAGTACTTC.

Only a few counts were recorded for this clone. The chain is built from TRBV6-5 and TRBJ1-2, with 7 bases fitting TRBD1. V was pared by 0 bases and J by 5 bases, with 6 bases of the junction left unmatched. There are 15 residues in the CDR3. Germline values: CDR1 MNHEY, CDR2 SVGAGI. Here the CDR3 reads CASSYSTDRLYGYTF. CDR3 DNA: TGTGCCAGCAGTTACTCGACGGACAGGTTGTATGGCTACACCTTC.

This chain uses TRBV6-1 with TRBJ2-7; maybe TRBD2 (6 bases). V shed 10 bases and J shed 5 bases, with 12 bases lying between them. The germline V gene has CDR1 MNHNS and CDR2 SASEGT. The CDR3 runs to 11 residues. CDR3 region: CATITGDEQYF. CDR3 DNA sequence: TGTGCCACCATAACGGGGGACGAGCAGTACTTC.

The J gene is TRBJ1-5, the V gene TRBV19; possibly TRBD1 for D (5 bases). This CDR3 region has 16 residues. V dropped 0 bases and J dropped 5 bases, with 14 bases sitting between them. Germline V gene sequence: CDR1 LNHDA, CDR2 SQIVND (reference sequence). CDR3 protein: CASSIELGGAHQPQHF. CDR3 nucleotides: TGTGCCAGTAGTATAGAGTTAGGAGGGGCACATCAGCCCCAGCATTTT.

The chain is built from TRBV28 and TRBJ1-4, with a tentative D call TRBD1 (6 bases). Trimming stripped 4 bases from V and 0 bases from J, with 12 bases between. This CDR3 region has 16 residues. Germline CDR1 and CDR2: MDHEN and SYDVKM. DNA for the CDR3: TGTGCCAGCAGTTCCCGGACAGATCCAACTAATGAAAAACTGTTTTTT. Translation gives CASSSRTDPTNEKLFF.

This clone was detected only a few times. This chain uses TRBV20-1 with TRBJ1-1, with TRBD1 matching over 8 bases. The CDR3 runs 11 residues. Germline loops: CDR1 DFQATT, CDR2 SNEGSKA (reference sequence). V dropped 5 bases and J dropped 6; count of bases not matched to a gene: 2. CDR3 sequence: CSADRGAEAFF. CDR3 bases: TGCAGTGCTGACAGGGGCGCTGAAGCTTTCTTT.

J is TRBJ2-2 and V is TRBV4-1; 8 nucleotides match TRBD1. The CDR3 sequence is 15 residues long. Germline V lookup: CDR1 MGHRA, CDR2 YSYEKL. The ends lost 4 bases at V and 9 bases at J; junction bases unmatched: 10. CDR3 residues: CASSRQTGELRELFF. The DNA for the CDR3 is TGCGCCAGCAGCCGACAGACAGGGGAGTTACGGGAGCTGTTTTTT.

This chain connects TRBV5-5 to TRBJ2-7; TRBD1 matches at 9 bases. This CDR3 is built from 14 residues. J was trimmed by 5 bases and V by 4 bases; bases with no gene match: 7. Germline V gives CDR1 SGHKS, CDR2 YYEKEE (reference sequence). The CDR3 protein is CASSGGQGKNEQYF. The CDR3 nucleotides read TGTGCCAGCAGCGGGGGACAGGGTAAGAACGAGCAGTACTTC. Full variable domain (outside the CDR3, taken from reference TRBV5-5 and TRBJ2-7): DAGVTQSPTHLIKTRGQQVTLRCSPISGHKSVSWYQQVLGQGPQFIFQYYEKEERGRGNFPDRFSARQFPNYSSELNVNALLLGDSALYLCASSGGQGKNEQYFGPGTRLTVT.

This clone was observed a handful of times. The CDR3 DNA reads TGTGCCAGCAGCCCCCCCTCGGGACAGGACCAAGAGACCCAGTACTTC. It is translated as CASSPPSGQDQETQYF. The J gene is TRBJ2-5, the V gene TRBV5-4; 8 positions agree with TRBD1. The CDR3 runs 16 residues. CDR1 and CDR2 from the germline V gene are SGHNT and YYREEE (reference sequence). Unmatched junction bases numbered 8, after V lost 4 bases and J lost 0 bases.

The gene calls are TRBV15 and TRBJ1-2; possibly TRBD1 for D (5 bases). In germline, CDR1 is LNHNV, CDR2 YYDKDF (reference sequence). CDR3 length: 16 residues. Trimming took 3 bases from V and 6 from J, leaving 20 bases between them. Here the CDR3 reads CATSRKPGVVGNGYTF. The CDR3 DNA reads TGTGCCACCAGCAGGAAACCGGGGGTGGTGGGCAATGGCTACACCTTC.

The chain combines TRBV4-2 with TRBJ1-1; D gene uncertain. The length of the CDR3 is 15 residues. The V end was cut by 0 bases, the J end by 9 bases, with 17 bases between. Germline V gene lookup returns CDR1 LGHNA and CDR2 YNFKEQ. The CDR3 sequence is CASSQDAAVRNQAFF. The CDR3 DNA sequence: TGTGCCAGCAGCCAAGATGCCGCGGTGAGGAACCAAGCTTTCTTT.

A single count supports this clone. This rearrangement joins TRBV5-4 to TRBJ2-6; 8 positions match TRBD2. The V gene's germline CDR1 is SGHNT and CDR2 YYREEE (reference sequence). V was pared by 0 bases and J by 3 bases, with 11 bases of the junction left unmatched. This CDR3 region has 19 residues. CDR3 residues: CASSLGVAGGVDGANVLTF. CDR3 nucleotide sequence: TGTGCCAGCAGCTTGGGCGTCGCGGGGGGCGTAGATGGGGCCAACGTCCTGACTTTC.

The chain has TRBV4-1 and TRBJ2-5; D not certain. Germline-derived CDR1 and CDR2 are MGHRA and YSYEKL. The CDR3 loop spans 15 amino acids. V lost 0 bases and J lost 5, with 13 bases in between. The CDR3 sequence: CASSQDRGRLETQYF. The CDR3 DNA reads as TGCGCCAGCAGCCAAGATCGCGGTAGATTGGAGACCCAGTACTTC.

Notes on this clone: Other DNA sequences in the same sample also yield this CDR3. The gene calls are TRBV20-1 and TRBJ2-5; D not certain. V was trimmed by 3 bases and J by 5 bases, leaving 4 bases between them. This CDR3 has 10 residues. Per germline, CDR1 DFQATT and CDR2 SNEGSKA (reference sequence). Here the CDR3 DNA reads TGCAGTGCTAGCGGTGAGACCCAGTACTTC. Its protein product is CSASGETQYF.

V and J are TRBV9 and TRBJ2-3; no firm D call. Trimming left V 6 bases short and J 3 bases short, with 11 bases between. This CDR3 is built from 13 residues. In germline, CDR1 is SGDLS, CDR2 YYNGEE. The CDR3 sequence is CASTLSPTDTQYF. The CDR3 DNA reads TGTGCCAGCACCCTAAGCCCGACAGATACGCAGTATTTT.

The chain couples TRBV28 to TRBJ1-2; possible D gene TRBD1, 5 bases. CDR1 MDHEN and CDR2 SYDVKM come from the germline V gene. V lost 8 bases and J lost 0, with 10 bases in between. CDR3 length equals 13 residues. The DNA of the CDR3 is TGTGCCAGCTCCCAGACAGCTAACTATGGCTACACCTTC. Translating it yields CASSQTANYGYTF.

CDR3 sequence: CASSTQGDGYTF. In DNA form, the CDR3 reads TGTGCCAGCAGCACCCAGGGGGATGGCTACACCTTC. The chain combines TRBV9 with TRBJ1-2; 7 positions match TRBD1. J was trimmed by 6 bases and V by 4 bases; bases with no gene match: 3. The CDR3 totals 12 residues. Germline values: CDR1 SGDLS, CDR2 YYNGEE.

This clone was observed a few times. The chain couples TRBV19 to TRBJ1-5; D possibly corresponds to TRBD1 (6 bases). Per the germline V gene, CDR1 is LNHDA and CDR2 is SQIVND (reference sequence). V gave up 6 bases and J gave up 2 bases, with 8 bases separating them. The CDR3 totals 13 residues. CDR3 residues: CASSPGGNQPQHF. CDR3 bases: TGTGCCAGTAGCCCAGGGGGCAATCAGCCCCAGCATTTT.

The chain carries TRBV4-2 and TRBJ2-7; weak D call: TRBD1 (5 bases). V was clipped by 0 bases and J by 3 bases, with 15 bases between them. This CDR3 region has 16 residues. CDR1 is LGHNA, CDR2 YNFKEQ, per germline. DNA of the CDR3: TGTGCCAGCAGCCAAGATATGGTGGGGCCTGGCTACGAGCAGTACTTC. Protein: CASSQDMVGPGYEQYF.

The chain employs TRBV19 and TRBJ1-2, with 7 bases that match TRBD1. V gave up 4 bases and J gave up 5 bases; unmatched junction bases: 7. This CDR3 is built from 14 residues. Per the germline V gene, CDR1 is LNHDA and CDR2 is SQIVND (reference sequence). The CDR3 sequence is CASSRDSFMYGYTF. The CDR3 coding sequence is TGTGCCAGTAGTAGGGACAGCTTTATGTATGGCTACACCTTC.